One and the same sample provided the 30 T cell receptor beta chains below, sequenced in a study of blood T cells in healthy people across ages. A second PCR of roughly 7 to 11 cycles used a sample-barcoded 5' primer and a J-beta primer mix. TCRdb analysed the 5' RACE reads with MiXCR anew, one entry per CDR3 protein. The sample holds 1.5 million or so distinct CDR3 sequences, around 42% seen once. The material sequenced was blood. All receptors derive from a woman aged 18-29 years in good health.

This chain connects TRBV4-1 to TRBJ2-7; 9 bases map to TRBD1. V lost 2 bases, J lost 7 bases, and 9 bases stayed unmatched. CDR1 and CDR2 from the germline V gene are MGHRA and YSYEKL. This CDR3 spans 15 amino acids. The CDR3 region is CASSQITGQGWEQYF. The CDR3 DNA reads TGCGCCAGCAGCCAAATTACGGGACAGGGTTGGGAGCAGTACTTC.

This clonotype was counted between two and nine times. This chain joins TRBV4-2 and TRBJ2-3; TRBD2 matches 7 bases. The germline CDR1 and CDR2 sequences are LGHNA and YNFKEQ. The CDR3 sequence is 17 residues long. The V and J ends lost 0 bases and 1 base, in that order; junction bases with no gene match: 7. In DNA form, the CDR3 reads TGTGCCAGCAGCCAAGAGAAGCGGGACCCCGGCACAGATACGCAGTATTTT. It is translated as CASSQEKRDPGTDTQYF.

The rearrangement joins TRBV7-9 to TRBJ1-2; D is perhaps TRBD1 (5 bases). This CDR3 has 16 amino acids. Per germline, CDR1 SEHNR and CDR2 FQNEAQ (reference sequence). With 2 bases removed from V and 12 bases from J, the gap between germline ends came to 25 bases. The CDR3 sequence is CASSLFWQGVLKSHTF. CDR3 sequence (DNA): TGTGCCAGCAGCTTATTTTGGCAGGGCGTATTGAAGAGCCACACCTTC.

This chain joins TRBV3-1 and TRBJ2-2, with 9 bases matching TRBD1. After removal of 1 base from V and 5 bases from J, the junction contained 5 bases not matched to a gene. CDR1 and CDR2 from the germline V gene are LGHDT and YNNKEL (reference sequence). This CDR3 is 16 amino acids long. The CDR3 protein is CASSQGNRGLTGELFF. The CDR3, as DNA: TGTGCCAGCAGCCAAGGCAACAGGGGGCTAACCGGGGAGCTGTTTTTT. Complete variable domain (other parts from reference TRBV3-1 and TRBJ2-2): DTAVSQTPKYLVTQMGNDKSIKCEQNLGHDTMYWYKQDSKKFLKIMFSYNNKELIINETVPNRFSPKSPDKAHLNLHINSLELGDSAVYFCASSQGNRGLTGELFFGEGSRLTVL.

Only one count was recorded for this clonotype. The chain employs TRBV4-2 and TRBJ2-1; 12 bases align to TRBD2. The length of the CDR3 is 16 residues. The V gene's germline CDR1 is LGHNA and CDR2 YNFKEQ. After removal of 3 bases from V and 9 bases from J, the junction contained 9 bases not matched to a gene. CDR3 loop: CASSQELAGGPIEQFF. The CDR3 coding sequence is TGTGCCAGCAGCCAGGAGCTAGCGGGAGGGCCTATTGAGCAGTTCTTC.

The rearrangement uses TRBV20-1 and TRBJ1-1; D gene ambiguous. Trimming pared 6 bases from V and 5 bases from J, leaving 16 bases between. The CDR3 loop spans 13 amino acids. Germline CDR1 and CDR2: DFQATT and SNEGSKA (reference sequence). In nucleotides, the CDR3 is TGCAGTGCCCAGGAACCGGGAACGACTGAAGCTTTCTTT. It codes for CSAQEPGTTEAFF.

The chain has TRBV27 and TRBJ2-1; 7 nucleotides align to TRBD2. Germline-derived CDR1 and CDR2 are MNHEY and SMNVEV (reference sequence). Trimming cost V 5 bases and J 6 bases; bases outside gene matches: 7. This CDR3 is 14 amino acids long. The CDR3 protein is CASSRGASGNEQFF. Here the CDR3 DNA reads TGTGCCAGCAGTCGAGGGGCTAGCGGCAATGAGCAGTTCTTC.

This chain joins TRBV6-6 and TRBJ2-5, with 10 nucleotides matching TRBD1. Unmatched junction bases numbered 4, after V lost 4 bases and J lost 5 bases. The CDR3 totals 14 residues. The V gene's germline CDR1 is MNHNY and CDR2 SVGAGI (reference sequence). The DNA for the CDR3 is TGTGCCAGCAGTTCCCAGGGACAGGGGGAGACCCAGTACTTC. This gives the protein CASSSQGQGETQYF.

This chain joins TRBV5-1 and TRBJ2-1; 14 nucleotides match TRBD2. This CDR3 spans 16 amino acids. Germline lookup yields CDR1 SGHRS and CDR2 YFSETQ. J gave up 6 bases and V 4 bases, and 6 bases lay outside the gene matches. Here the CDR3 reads CASSPGLAGAFNEQFF. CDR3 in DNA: TGCGCCAGCAGCCCGGGACTAGCGGGGGCCTTCAATGAGCAGTTCTTC.

CDR3 sequence (DNA): TGTGCCACCAGCAGGGAACAGGGTTCCAAGAACACTGAAGCTTTCTTT. Protein: CATSREQGSKNTEAFF. The chain combines TRBV15 with TRBJ1-1, with a weak D call TRBD1 (6 bases). CDR1 and CDR2 (germline): LNHNV, YYDKDF (reference sequence). The CDR3 covers 16 residues. V lost 3 bases to trimming and J lost 1 base, with 15 bases between them.

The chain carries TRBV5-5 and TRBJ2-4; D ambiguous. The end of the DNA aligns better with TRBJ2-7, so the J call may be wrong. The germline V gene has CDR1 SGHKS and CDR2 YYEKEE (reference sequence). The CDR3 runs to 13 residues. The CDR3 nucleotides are TGTGCCAGCAGCTTCCTAGTGGGGTACGAGCAGTACTTC. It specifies CASSFLVGYEQYF.

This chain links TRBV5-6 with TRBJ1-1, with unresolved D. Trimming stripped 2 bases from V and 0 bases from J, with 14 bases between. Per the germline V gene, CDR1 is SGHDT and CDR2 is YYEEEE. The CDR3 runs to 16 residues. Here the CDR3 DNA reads TGTGCCAGCAGCTTTCGGGTAGCCCATCTGAACACTGAAGCTTTCTTT. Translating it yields CASSFRVAHLNTEAFF. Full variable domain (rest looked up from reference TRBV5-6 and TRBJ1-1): DAGVTQSPTHLIKTRGQQVTLRCSPKSGHDTVSWYQQALGQGPQFIFQYYEEEERQRGNFPDRFSGHQFPNYSSELNVNALLLGDSALYLCASSFRVAHLNTEAFFGQGTRLTVV.

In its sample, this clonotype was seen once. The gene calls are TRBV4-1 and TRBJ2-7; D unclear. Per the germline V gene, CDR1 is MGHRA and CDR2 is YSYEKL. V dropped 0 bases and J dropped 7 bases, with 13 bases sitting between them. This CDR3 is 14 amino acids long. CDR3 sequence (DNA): TGCGCCAGCAGCCAAGAAATTGGCCAGGATGAGCAGTACTTC. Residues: CASSQEIGQDEQYF.

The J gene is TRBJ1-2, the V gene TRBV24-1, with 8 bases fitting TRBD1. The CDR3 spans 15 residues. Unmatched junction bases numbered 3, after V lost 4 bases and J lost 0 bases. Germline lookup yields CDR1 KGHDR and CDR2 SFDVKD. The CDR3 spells CATSEETGANYGYTF. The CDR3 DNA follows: TGTGCCACCAGTGAGGAGACAGGGGCTAACTATGGCTACACCTTC.

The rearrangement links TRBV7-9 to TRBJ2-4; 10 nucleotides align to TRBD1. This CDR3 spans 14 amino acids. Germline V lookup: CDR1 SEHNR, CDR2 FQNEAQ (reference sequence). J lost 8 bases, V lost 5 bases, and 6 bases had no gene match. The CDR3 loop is CASSTGQGPHIQYF. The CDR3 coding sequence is TGTGCCAGCAGCACGGGACAGGGGCCTCACATTCAGTACTTC.

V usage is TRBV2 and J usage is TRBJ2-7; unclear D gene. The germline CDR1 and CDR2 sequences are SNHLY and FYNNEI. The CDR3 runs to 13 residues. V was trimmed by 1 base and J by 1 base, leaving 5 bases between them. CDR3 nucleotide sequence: TGTGCCAGCAGTGAAGACGGGTCCTACGAGCAGTACTTC. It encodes CASSEDGSYEQYF.

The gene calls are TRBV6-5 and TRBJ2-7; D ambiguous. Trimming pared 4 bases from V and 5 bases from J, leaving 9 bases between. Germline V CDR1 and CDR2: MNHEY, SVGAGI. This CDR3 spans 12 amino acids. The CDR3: CASSSHLDEQYF. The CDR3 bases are TGTGCCAGCAGTTCCCACCTTGACGAGCAGTACTTC.

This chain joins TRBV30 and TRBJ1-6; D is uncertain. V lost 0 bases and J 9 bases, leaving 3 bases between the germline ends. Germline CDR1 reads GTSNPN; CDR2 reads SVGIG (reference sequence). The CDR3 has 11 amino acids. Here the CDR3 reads CAWSVRSPLHF. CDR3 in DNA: TGTGCCTGGAGTGTACGTTCACCCCTCCACTTT.

In DNA, the CDR3 is TGTGCCAGCAGCCACCTCGCGATTTCCGGGAGCGGGGATCGAACAGATACGCAGTATTTT. Its translation: CASSHLAISGSGDRTDTQYF. The J gene is TRBJ2-3, the V gene TRBV4-2; TRBD2 matches at 7 bases. CDR3 length: 20 amino acids. Germline V gives CDR1 LGHNA, CDR2 YNFKEQ. V lost 3 bases to trimming and J lost 3 bases; unmatched junction nucleotides: 21.

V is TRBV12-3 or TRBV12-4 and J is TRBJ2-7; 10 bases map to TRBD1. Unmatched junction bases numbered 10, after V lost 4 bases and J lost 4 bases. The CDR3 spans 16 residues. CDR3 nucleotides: TGTGCCAGCAGTTATACCAGGACAGGGGGGGTTTACGAGCAGTACTTC. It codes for CASSYTRTGGVYEQYF.

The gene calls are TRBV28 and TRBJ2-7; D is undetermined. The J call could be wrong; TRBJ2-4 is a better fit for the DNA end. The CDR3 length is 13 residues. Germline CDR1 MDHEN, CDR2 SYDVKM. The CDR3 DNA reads TGTGCCAGCAGTGGGTGGGTTAAGAACATTCAGTACTTC. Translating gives CASSGWVKNIQYF.

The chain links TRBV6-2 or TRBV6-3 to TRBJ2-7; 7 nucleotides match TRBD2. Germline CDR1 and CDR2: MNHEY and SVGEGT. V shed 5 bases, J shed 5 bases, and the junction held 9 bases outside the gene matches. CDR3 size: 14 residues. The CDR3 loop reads CASSAQLAYDEQYF. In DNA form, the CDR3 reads TGTGCCAGCAGTGCTCAACTAGCGTACGACGAGCAGTACTTC.

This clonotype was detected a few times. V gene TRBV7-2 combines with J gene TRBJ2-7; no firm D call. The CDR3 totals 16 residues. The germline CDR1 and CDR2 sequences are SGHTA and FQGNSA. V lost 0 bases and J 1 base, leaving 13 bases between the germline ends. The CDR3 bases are TGTGCCAGCAGCTTAGCGTTCGACGTGTGGTCCTACGAGCAGTACTTC. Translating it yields CASSLAFDVWSYEQYF.

The CDR3 nucleotides are TGCAGTGCTAACTCCCTTTCGGGAGTGGGGAATGAGCAGTTCTTC. Translated, it gives CSANSLSGVGNEQFF. The chain recombines TRBV20-1 with TRBJ2-1; TRBD2 is a possible D gene (6 bases). Germline V gene sequence: CDR1 DFQATT, CDR2 SNEGSKA (reference sequence). The V end was cut by 4 bases, the J end by 7 bases, with 20 bases between. The length of the CDR3 is 15 residues.

The DNA for the CDR3 is TGTGCCAGCAGCGGAGAGGAGGCCGTAGTTTATACGCAGTATTTT. Protein sequence: CASSGEEAVVYTQYF. The chain combines TRBV9 with TRBJ2-3, with D possibly matching TRBD2 (5 bases). The CDR3 totals 15 residues. Germline CDR1 reads SGDLS; CDR2 reads YYNGEE. V lost 3 bases, J lost 7 bases, and 18 bases lay in between.

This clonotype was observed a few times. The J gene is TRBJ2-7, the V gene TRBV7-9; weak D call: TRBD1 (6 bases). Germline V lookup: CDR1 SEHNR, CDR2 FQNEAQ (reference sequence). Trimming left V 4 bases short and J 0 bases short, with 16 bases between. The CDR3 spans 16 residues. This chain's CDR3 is CASSSYGQLISYEQYF. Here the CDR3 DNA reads TGTGCCAGCAGCTCATATGGACAGCTCATCTCCTACGAGCAGTACTTC.

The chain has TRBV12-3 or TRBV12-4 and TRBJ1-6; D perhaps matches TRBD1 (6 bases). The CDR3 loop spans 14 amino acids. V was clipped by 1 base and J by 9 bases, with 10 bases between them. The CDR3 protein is CASSLEGGGSPLHF. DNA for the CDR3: TGTGCCAGCAGTTTAGAGGGGGGAGGTTCACCCCTCCACTTT.

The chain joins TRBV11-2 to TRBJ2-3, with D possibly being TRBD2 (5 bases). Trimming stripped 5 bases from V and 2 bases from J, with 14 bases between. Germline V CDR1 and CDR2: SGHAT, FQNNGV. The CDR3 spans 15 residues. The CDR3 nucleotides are TGTGCCAGCAGCACAGCCTCAGCGGTCACAGATACGCAGTATTTT. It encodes CASSTASAVTDTQYF.

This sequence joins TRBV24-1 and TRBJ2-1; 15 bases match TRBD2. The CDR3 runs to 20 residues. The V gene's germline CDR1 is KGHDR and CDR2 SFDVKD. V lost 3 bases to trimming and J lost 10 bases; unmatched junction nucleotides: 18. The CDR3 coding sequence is TGTGCCACCAGTGATAGTGCCGGGACTAGCGGGAGGACCACTTTGGGGGAGCAGTTCTTC. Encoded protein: CATSDSAGTSGRTTLGEQFF.

The chain's CDR3 is CASSLKASNEKLFF. The CDR3 nucleotides read TGTGCCAGCAGCTTGAAGGCCTCTAATGAAAAACTGTTTTTT. The chain links TRBV7-6 to TRBJ1-4, with D unclear. V lost 3 bases and J lost 3, with 8 bases in between. Germline assignment: CDR1 SGHVS and CDR2 FNYEAQ. The CDR3 extends over 14 amino acids.